The 5 T cell receptor beta chains below all came from one sample that was sequenced in a study of blood T cell repertoires in COVID-19. Produced via immunoSEQ multiplex PCR; TCRdb's table is partial and in-frame only. The sample lists about 70,000 clones; 86% were seen once. The sample consisted of peripheral blood. These receptors came from a man between 65 and 79 years old with active COVID-19.

This clone appeared a single time. The V gene is TRBV30, the J gene TRBJ1-1; 10 nucleotides agree with TRBD1. CDR3 length: 12 amino acids. Germline CDR1 and CDR2: GTSNPN and SVGIG (reference sequence). The ends lost 3 bases at V and 10 bases at J; junction bases unmatched: 5. Here the CDR3 DNA reads TGTGCCTGGAGCCCCGGGGACAGGGGAGCTTTCTTT. Translating it yields CAWSPGDRGAFF.

This chain uses TRBV9 with TRBJ2-2; 7 bases are shared with TRBD2. CDR1 and CDR2 from the germline V gene are SGDLS and YYNGEE. Trimming cost V 2 bases and J 6 bases; bases outside gene matches: 7. The CDR3 is 15 residues long. CDR3 residues: CASSVGGRGAGELFF. The CDR3 nucleotides are TGTGCCAGCAGCGTCGGCGGGAGAGGTGCCGGGGAGCTGTTTTTT.

This clone was seen just once. The chain uses TRBV5-6 and TRBJ2-7; TRBD2 aligns across 10 bases. The CDR3 runs to 16 residues. After removal of 0 bases from V and 4 bases from J, the junction contained 7 bases not matched to a gene. The germline V gene has CDR1 SGHDT and CDR2 YYEEEE. CDR3 protein: CASSLAGLAGVYEQYF. The CDR3 coding sequence is TGTGCCAGCAGCTTGGCGGGCCTAGCGGGAGTGTACGAGCAGTACTTC.

The V call is TRBV27, the J call TRBJ2-5, with 13 bases that match TRBD2. Germline V CDR1 and CDR2: MNHEY, SMNVEV (reference sequence). V shed 3 bases, J shed 1 base, and the junction held 8 bases outside the gene matches. This CDR3 is built from 18 residues. Here the CDR3 reads CASSFVLAGGPSQETQYF. CDR3 nucleotides: TGTGCCAGCAGTTTCGTACTAGCGGGAGGGCCCAGCCAAGAGACCCAGTACTTC.

Notes on this clone: The sample contains more than one DNA sequence encoding this CDR3. V gene TRBV2 combines with J gene TRBJ1-2; 7 nucleotides match TRBD1. Germline values: CDR1 SNHLY, CDR2 FYNNEI. This CDR3 is 13 amino acids long. Trimming cost V 6 bases and J 5 bases; bases outside gene matches: 6. CDR3 DNA sequence: TGTGCCAGCAGCCCGGACAGGAATTATGGCTACACCTTC. It translates to CASSPDRNYGYTF.